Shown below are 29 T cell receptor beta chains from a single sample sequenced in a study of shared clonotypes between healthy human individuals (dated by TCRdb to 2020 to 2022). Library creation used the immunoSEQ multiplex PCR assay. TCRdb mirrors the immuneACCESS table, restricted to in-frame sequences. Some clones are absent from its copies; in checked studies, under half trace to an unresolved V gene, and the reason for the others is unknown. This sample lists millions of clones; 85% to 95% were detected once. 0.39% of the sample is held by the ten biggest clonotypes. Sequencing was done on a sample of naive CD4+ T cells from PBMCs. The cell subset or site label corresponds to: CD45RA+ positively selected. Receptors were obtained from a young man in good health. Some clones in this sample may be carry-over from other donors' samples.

CDR3: CATQVSSTDTQYF. The CDR3 nucleotides are TGTGCCACACAGGTATCAAGCACAGATACGCAGTATTTT. V and J are TRBV28 and TRBJ2-3, with D possibly being TRBD1 (5 bases). V was shortened by 10 bases and J by 0 bases, with 11 bases between the two germline ends. The CDR3 has 13 amino acids. Germline V gene sequence: CDR1 MDHEN, CDR2 SYDVKM.

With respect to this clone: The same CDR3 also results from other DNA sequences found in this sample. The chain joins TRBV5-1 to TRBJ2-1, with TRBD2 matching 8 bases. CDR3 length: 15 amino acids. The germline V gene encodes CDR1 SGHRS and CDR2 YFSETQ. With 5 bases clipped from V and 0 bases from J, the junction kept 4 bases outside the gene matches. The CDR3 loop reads CASRLAVSSYNEQFF. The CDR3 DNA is TGCGCCAGCAGACTAGCGGTTAGCTCCTACAATGAGCAGTTCTTC.

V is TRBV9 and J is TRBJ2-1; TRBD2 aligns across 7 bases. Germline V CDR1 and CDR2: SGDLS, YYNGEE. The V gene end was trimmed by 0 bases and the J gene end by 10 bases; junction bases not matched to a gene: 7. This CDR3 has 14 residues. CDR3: CASSVDGRPLEQFF. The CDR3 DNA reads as TGTGCCAGCAGCGTAGACGGGAGGCCCCTCGAGCAGTTCTTC.

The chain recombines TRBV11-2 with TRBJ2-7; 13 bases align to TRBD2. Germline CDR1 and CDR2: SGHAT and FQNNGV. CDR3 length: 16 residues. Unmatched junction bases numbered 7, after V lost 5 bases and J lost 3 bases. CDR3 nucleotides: TGTGCCAGCAGCCTCGGACTAGCGGGAGCGATCTACGAGCAGTACTTC. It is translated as CASSLGLAGAIYEQYF.

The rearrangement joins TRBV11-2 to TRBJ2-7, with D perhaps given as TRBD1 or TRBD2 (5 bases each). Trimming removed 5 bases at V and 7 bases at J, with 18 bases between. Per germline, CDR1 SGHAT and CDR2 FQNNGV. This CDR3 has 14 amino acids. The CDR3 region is CASSTPRGPWEQYF. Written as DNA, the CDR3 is TGTGCCAGCAGCACCCCCCGGGGACCTTGGGAGCAGTACTTC.

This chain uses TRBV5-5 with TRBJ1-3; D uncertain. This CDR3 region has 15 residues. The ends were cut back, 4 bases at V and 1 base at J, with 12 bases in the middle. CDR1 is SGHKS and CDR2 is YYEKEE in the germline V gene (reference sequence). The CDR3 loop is CASSLTVGSGNTIYF. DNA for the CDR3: TGTGCCAGCAGCCTTACCGTCGGATCTGGAAACACCATATATTTT.

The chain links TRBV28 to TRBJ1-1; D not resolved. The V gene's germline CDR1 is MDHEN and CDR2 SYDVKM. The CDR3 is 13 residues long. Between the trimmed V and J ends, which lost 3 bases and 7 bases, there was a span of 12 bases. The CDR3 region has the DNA TGTGCCAGCAGTTTGGTAAGTGGGCGTGAAGCTTTCTTT. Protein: CASSLVSGREAFF.

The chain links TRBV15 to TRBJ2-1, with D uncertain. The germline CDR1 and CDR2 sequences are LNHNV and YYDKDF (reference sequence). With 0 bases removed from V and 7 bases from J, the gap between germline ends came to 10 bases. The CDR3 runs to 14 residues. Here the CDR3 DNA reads TGTGCCACCAGCAGAGAATGGAGCTGGAATGAGCAGTTCTTC. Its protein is CATSREWSWNEQFF.

CDR3 residues: CASSSRQGEWETQYF. CDR3 sequence (DNA): TGTGCCAGCAGCAGTAGACAGGGAGAATGGGAGACCCAGTACTTC. This chain connects TRBV2 to TRBJ2-5; 7 bases map to TRBD1. V shed 6 bases and J 5 bases; nucleotides not matched to a gene: 12. Germline V lookup: CDR1 SNHLY, CDR2 FYNNEI. The CDR3 length is 15 residues.

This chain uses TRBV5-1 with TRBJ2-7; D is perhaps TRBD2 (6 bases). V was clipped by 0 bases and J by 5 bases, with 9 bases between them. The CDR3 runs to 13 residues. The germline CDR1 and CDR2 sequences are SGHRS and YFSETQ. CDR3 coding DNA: TGCGCCAGCAGCTTGGTACTAGCACACGAGCAGTACTTC. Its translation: CASSLVLAHEQYF.

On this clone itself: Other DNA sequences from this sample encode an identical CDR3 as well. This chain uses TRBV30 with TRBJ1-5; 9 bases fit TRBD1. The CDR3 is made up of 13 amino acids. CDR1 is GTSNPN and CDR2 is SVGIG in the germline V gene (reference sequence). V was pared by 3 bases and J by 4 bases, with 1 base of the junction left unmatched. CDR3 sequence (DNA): TGTGCCTGGAGGGGACAGGGAAATCAGCCCCAGCATTTT. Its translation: CAWRGQGNQPQHF.

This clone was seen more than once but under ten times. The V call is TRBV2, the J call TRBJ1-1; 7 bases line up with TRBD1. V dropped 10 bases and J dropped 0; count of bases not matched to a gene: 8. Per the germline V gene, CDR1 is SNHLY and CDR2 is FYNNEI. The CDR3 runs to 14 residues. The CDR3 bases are TGTGCCACGACCCCGGGACAGATGAACACTGAAGCTTTCTTT. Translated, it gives CATTPGQMNTEAFF.

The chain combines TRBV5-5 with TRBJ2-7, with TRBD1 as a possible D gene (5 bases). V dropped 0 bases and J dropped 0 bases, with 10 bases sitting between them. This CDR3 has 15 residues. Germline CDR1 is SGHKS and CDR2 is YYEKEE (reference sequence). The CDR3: CASSLGQTSSYEQYF. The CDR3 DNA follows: TGTGCCAGCAGCTTGGGACAGACCTCCTCCTACGAGCAGTACTTC.

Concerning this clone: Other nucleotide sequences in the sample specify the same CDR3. The CDR3 DNA reads as TGTGCCAGCAGTTACGGGGGAGGAAGCACAGATACGCAGTATTTT. This encodes CASSYGGGSTDTQYF. This sequence joins TRBV6-5 and TRBJ2-3; a possible D gene is TRBD2 (6 bases). Deletions cut 2 bases from V and 0 bases from J, with 9 bases between. This CDR3 region has 15 residues. CDR1 is MNHEY, CDR2 SVGAGI, per germline.

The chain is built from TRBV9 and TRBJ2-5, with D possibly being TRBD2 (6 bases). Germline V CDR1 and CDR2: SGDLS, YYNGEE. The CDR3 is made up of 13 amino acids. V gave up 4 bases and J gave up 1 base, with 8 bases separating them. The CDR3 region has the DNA TGTGCCAGCAGCCCGGGGGTCCAAGAGACCCAGTACTTC. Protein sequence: CASSPGVQETQYF.

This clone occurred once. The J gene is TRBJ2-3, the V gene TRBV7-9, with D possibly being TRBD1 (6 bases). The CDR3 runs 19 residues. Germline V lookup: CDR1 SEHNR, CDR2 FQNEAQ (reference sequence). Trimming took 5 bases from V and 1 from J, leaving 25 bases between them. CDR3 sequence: CASSPRRDRQILGTDTQYF. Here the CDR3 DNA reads TGTGCCAGCAGCCCACGCCGCGACAGGCAAATCTTAGGCACAGATACGCAGTATTTT.

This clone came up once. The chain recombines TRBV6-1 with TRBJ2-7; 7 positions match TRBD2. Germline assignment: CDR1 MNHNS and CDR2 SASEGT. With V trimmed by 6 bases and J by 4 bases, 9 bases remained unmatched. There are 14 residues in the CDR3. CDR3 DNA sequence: TGTGCCAGCAGGGGCCGGGGAGGGGTATACGAGCAGTACTTC. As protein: CASRGRGGVYEQYF.

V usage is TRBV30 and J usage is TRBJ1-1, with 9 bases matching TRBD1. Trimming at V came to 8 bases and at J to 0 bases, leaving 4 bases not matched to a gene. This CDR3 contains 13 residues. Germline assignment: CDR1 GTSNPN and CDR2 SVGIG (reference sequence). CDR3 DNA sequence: TGTGCCAGAAGGACAGGGGTGAACACTGAAGCTTTCTTT. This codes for CARRTGVNTEAFF.

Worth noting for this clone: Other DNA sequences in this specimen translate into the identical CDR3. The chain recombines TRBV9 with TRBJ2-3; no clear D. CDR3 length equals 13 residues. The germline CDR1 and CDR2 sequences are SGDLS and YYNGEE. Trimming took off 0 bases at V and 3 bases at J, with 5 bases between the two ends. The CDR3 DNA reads TGTGCCAGCAGCGTAGGGGGTACAGATACGCAGTATTTT. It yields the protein CASSVGGTDTQYF.

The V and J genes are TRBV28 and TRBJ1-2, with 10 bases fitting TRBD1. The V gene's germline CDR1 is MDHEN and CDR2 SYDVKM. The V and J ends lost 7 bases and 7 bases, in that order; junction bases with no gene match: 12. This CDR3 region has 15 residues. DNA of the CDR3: TGTGCCAGCAACGTCCCGGGACAGGGGACCCGTGGCTACACCTTC. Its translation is CASNVPGQGTRGYTF.

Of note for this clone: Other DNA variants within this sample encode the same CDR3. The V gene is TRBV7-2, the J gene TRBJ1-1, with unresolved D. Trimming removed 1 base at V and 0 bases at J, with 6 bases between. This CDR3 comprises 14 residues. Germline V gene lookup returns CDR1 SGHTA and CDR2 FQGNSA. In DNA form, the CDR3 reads TGTGCCAGCAGCTTAGGACAAATGAACACTGAAGCTTTCTTT. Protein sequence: CASSLGQMNTEAFF.

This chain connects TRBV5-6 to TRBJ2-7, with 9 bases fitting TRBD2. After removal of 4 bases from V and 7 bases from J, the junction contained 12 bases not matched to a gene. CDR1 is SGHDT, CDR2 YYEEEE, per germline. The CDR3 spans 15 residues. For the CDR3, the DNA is TGTGCCAGCAGCATAAAGGGTAGCGGGAGAGGTGAGCAGTACTTC. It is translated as CASSIKGSGRGEQYF.

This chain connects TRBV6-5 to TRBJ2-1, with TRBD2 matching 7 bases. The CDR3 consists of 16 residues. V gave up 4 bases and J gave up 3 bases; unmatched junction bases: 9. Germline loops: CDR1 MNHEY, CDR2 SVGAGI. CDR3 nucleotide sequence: TGTGCCAGCAGTTTGGTGCCTAGCGGAGGCTACAATGAGCAGTTCTTC. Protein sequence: CASSLVPSGGYNEQFF.

This CDR3 is CSVVASGSHEQYF. CDR3 nucleotides: TGCAGCGTTGTTGCTAGCGGGTCCCACGAGCAGTACTTC. J is TRBJ2-7 and V is TRBV29-1; TRBD2 matches 8 bases. CDR3 length: 13 amino acids. The germline gives CDR1 SQVTM, CDR2 ANQGSEA. V trimming: 4 bases; J trimming: 5 bases; junction bases outside the gene matches: 7.

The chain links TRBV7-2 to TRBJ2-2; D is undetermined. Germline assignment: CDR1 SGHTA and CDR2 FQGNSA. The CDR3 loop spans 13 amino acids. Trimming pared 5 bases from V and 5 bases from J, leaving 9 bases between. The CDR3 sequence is CASSVTGTGELFF. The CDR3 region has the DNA TGTGCCAGCAGCGTTACTGGTACCGGGGAGCTGTTTTTT. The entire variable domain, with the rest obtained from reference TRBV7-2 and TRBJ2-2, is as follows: GAGVSQSPSNKVTEKGKDVELRCDPISGHTALYWYRQSLGQGLEFLIYFQGNSAPDKSGLPSDRFSAERTGGSVSTLTIQRTQQEDSAVYLCASSVTGTGELFFGEGSRLTVL.

CDR3: CATSRAGGYQYNEQFF. The CDR3 DNA sequence: TGTGCCACCAGCAGAGCGGGCGGGTACCAATACAATGAGCAGTTCTTC. The rearrangement links TRBV15 to TRBJ2-1, with a tentative D call TRBD2 (5 bases). Looked up from germline, CDR1 is LNHNV and CDR2 is YYDKDF (reference sequence). V was trimmed by 1 base and J by 4 bases, leaving 14 bases between them. This CDR3 is 16 amino acids long.

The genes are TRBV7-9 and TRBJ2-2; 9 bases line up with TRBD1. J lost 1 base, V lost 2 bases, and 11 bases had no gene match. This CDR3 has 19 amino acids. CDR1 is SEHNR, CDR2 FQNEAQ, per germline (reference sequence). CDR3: CASSLLGTGLFENTGELFF. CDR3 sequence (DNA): TGTGCCAGCAGCTTATTAGGGACAGGGCTTTTTGAGAACACCGGGGAGCTGTTTTTT.

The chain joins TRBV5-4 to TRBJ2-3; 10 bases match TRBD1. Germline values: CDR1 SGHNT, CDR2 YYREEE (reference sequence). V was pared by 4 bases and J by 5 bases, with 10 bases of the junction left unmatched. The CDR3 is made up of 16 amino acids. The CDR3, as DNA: TGTGCCAGCAGCCCGATACCGGGACAGGGGAGAGATACGCAGTATTTT. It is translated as CASSPIPGQGRDTQYF.

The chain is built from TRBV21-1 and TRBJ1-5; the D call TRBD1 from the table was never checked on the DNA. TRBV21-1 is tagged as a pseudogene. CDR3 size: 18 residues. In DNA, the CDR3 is TGTGCCAGCAGCAAAGCGGGACAGGGTCCGATGAGCAATCAGCCCCAGCATTTT. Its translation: CASSKAGQGPMSNQPQHF.